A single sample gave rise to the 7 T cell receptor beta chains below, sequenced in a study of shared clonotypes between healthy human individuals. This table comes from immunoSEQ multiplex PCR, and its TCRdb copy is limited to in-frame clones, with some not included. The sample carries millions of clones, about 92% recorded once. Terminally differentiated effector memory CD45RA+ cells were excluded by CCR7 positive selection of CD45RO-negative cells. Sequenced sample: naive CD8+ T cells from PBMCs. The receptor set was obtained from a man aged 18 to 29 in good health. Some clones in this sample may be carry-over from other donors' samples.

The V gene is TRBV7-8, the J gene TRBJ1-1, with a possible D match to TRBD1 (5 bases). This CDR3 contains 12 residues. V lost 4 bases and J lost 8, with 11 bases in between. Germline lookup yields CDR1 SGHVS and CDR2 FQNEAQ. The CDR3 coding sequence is TGTGCCAGCAGCTCGGGGGGGGACGAAGCTTTCTTT. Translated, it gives CASSSGGDEAFF. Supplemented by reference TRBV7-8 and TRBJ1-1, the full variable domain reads GAGVSQSPRYKVAKRGQDVALRCDPISGHVSLFWYQQALGQGPEFLTYFQNEAQLDKSGLPSDRFFAERPEGSVSTLKIQRTQQEDSAVYLCASSSGGDEAFFGQGTRLTVV.

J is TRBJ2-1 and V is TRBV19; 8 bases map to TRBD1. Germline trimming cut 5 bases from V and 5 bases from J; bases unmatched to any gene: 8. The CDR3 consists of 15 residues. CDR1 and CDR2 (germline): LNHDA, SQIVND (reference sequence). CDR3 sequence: CASSPLGQEHNEQFF. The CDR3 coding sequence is TGTGCCAGTAGTCCTTTGGGACAGGAACACAATGAGCAGTTCTTC.

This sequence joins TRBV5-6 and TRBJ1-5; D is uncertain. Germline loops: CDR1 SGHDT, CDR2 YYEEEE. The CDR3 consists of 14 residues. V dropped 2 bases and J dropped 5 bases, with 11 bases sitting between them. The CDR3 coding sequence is TGTGCCAGCAGCTTCGGGAGGGTTCATCAGCCCCAGCATTTT. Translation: CASSFGRVHQPQHF.

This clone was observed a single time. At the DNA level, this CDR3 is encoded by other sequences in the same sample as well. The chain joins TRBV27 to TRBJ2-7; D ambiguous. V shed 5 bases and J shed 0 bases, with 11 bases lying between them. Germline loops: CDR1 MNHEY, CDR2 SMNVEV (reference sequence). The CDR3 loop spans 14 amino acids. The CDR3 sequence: CASSLSISSYEQYF. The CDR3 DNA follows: TGTGCCAGCAGTCTCAGCATTAGCTCCTACGAGCAGTACTTC.

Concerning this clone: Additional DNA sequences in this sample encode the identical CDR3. CDR3 sequence (DNA): TGCGCCAGCAGCTTCGGCGGTATATCCTACGAGCAGTACTTC. Protein: CASSFGGISYEQYF. V is TRBV5-1 and J is TRBJ2-7; unclear D gene. Germline V gene sequence: CDR1 SGHRS, CDR2 YFSETQ. This CDR3 has 14 residues. V lost 2 bases, J lost 1 base, and 10 bases lay in between. Filled out from reference TRBV5-1 and TRBJ2-7, the complete variable domain reads KAGVTQTPRYLIKTRGQQVTLSCSPISGHRSVSWYQQTPGQGLQFLFEYFSETQRNKGNFPGRFSGRQFSNSRSEMNVSTLELGDSALYLCASSFGGISYEQYFGPGTRLTVT.

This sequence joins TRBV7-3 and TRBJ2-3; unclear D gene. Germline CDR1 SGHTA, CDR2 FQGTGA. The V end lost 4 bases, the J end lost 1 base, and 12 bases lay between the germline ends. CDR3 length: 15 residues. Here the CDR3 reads CASSYPTSGTDTQYF. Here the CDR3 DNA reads TGTGCCAGCAGCTACCCTACGAGCGGCACAGATACGCAGTATTTT.

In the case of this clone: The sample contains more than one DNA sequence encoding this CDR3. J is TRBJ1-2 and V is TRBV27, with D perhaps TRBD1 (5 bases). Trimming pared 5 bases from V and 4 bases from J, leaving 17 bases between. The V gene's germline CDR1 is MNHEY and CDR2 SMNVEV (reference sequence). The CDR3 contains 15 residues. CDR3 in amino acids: CASSLIAGTGYGYTF. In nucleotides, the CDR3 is TGTGCCAGCAGTCTAATAGCCGGGACTGGCTATGGCTACACCTTC.